The 18 T cell receptor beta chains below come from one sample, sequenced in a study of PD-1 blockade in mismatch repair-deficient tumors. TCRdb keeps only in-frame clones here, not all; method: immunoSEQ multiplex PCR. The table records roughly 79,000 clones, around 80% of them present only once. The sequenced sample was peripheral blood, obtained 44 weeks after starting pembrolizumab. These receptors were obtained from an adult with mismatch repair-deficient cancer.

This chain joins TRBV7-2 and TRBJ1-2, with 7 bases that match TRBD1. V was pared by 1 base and J by 5 bases, with 4 bases of the junction left unmatched. Looked up from germline, CDR1 is SGHTA and CDR2 is FQGNSA. There are 14 residues in the CDR3. The CDR3 here is CASSLGQGIYGYTF. DNA of the CDR3: TGTGCCAGCAGCTTAGGACAGGGTATATATGGCTACACCTTC.

The chain uses TRBV5-1 and TRBJ2-1; 11 nucleotides match TRBD2. J was trimmed by 4 bases and V by 7 bases; bases with no gene match: 10. This CDR3 contains 16 residues. The germline gives CDR1 SGHRS, CDR2 YFSETQ. Here the CDR3 DNA reads TGCGCCAGCCGTAATCCCCTAGCGGGAGGTTACAATGAGCAGTTCTTC. It encodes CASRNPLAGGYNEQFF.

V and J are TRBV5-1 and TRBJ2-2; no reliable D call. Trimming left V 6 bases short and J 6 bases short, with 12 bases between. The CDR3 contains 13 residues. Germline V gives CDR1 SGHRS, CDR2 YFSETQ. In DNA, the CDR3 is TGCGCCAGCAACCCTCGGAATTCCGGGGAGCTGTTTTTT. Protein: CASNPRNSGELFF. Supplemented by reference TRBV5-1 and TRBJ2-2, the full variable domain reads KAGVTQTPRYLIKTRGQQVTLSCSPISGHRSVSWYQQTPGQGLQFLFEYFSETQRNKGNFPGRFSGRQFSNSRSEMNVSTLELGDSALYLCASNPRNSGELFFGEGSRLTVL.

This chain's CDR3 is CASSPDRGISGNTIYF. CDR3 bases: TGTGCCAGCAGCCCAGACAGGGGTATCTCTGGAAACACCATATATTTT. This chain uses TRBV5-8 with TRBJ1-3, with 8 bases that match TRBD1. Germline V gene sequence: CDR1 SGHTS, CDR2 YDEGEE. This CDR3 has 16 amino acids. Germline trimming cut 4 bases from V and 0 bases from J; bases unmatched to any gene: 6.

This clone was detected only a few times. The chain couples TRBV10-2 to TRBJ1-2, with D possibly TRBD1 on 5 matching bases. V lost 7 bases to trimming and J lost 6 bases, with 12 bases between them. The CDR3 consists of 12 residues. Germline CDR1 and CDR2: WSHSY and SAAADI. The CDR3 region has the DNA TGCGCCAGCATTGGGACTGTGGATGGCTACACCTTC. Amino acids: CASIGTVDGYTF.

This clone has a single count. The chain employs TRBV19 and TRBJ2-1; D call uncertain. The CDR3 runs to 13 residues. Germline lookup yields CDR1 LNHDA and CDR2 SQIVND (reference sequence). The ends were cut back, 6 bases at V and 0 bases at J, with 6 bases in the middle. This chain's CDR3 is CASSQSSYNEQFF. The CDR3 DNA follows: TGTGCCAGTAGCCAGAGCTCCTACAATGAGCAGTTCTTC.

The genes are TRBV5-1 and TRBJ2-5, with TRBD1 identical over 8 bases. With 2 bases clipped from V and 4 bases from J, the junction kept 4 bases outside the gene matches. There are 14 residues in the CDR3. Per the germline V gene, CDR1 is SGHRS and CDR2 is YFSETQ. The CDR3 bases are TGCGCCAGCAGCTTCAGGGGGCTTTCAGAGACCCAGTACTTC. It specifies CASSFRGLSETQYF.

The chain links TRBV11-3 to TRBJ2-1; D remains ambiguous. Germline V gene lookup returns CDR1 SGHNT and CDR2 YENEEA. Trimming cost V 2 bases and J 4 bases, with 6 bases left between them. CDR3 length: 13 residues. The CDR3 here is CASSLSLYNEQFF. CDR3 nucleotide sequence: TGTGCCAGCAGCTTAAGTTTATACAATGAGCAGTTCTTC.

J is TRBJ1-5 and V is TRBV5-1; 7 nucleotides match TRBD1. CDR3 length equals 15 residues. V trimming: 0 bases; J trimming: 4 bases; junction bases outside the gene matches: 4. Germline CDR1 SGHRS, CDR2 YFSETQ. CDR3 residues: CASSLGDSSNQPQHF. In DNA form, the CDR3 reads TGCGCCAGCAGCTTGGGGGACAGCTCGAATCAGCCCCAGCATTTT.

The rearrangement joins TRBV6-5 to TRBJ2-2, with D maybe TRBD2 (6 bases). Germline V CDR1 and CDR2: MNHEY, SVGAGI. The length of the CDR3 is 13 residues. V was pared by 8 bases and J by 6 bases, with 13 bases between. The DNA for the CDR3 is TGTGCCAGCTTTCGGGGGAGTGCCGGGGAGCTGTTTTTT. Translating gives CASFRGSAGELFF.

The sample holds a few counts of this clone. The V and J genes are TRBV18 and TRBJ2-3, with 7 bases fitting TRBD1. The germline gives CDR1 KGHSH, CDR2 LQKENI. With V trimmed by 10 bases and J by 2 bases, 6 bases remained unmatched. The CDR3 loop spans 13 amino acids. The CDR3, as DNA: TGTGCCACACCGGGACAGAACACAGATACGCAGTATTTT. Translating gives CATPGQNTDTQYF.

This clone came up a few times. The V call is TRBV19, the J call TRBJ1-1; D perhaps matches TRBD1 (5 bases). CDR3 size: 13 residues. Germline CDR1 and CDR2: LNHDA and SQIVND (reference sequence). V was cut by 3 bases and J by 8 bases, with 13 bases left in between. The CDR3 bases are TGTGCCAGTAGTATTGGGGGTTTGGGCGAAGCTTTCTTT. Translating it yields CASSIGGLGEAFF.

The gene calls are TRBV2 and TRBJ1-3; D not certain. Trimming shortened V by 2 bases and J by 7 bases, and 12 bases separated the two germline ends. The CDR3 contains 14 residues. In germline, CDR1 is SNHLY, CDR2 FYNNEI. The CDR3 here is CASSEYGARNTIYF. In DNA, the CDR3 is TGTGCCAGCAGTGAATACGGTGCCCGGAACACCATATATTTT.

This chain uses TRBV4-1 with TRBJ1-2; 10 nucleotides match TRBD1. From germline, CDR1 is MGHRA and CDR2 YSYEKL. V was pared by 1 base and J by 1 base, with 3 bases of the junction left unmatched. This CDR3 is built from 16 residues. CDR3 bases: TGCGCCAGCAGCCAAGGACAGGGGGCCTTTAACTATGGCTACACCTTC. Its protein product is CASSQGQGAFNYGYTF.

The chain combines TRBV29-1 with TRBJ1-2, with a weak D call TRBD1 (6 bases). Trimming removed 2 bases at V and 2 bases at J, with 9 bases between. The germline gives CDR1 SQVTM, CDR2 ANQGSEA. CDR3 size: 13 residues. The DNA for the CDR3 is TGCAGCGTTGAACGGACAGTGAACTATGGCTACACCTTC. This gives the protein CSVERTVNYGYTF.

This chain joins TRBV29-1 and TRBJ2-7, with 7 bases lining up with TRBD1. V lost 7 bases and J lost 2; bases outside the gene matches: 2. The CDR3 is 11 residues long. Germline values: CDR1 SQVTM, CDR2 ANQGSEA. CDR3 sequence reads: CSAGTAYEQYF. The DNA for the CDR3 is TGCAGCGCCGGGACAGCCTACGAGCAGTACTTC.

The genes are TRBV6-5 and TRBJ2-7; maybe TRBD1 (6 bases). Germline CDR1 is MNHEY and CDR2 is SVGAGI. The CDR3 is 14 amino acids. Trimming left V 0 bases short and J 4 bases short, with 10 bases between. The CDR3 DNA follows: TGTGCCAGCAGTTACTCTTGGCAGGGGTACGAGCAGTACTTC. Protein sequence: CASSYSWQGYEQYF.

The genes are TRBV19 and TRBJ2-5; 7 nucleotides align to TRBD2. CDR1 and CDR2 (germline): LNHDA, SQIVND (reference sequence). V dropped 10 bases and J dropped 7; count of bases not matched to a gene: 6. This CDR3 is 11 amino acids long. The DNA for the CDR3 is TGTGCCACCGGCCCGGGGGGGACCCAGTACTTC. It is translated as CATGPGGTQYF.